Listed below are T cell receptor beta chains from one sample, sequenced in a study of T-cell memory formation after mild COVID-19. TCRdb redid the calling of the 5' RACE reads with MiXCR, one entry per CDR3 protein. The repertoire consists of more than 250,000 distinct CDR3 sequences, with 16% occurring once and the leading ten covering 22%. The sample comprised PBMCs or a T cell subset sorted from them (not recorded which). These receptors all come from a man younger than 35 who had mild COVID-19 (a few samples of this study predate the infection). Cell type and time point are not known. Both conserved end residues are part of each CDR3. The D gene is left open where the match is weak. Some rows have no size entry. The others give once, few or many, or a class for an expanded clone.

. | TRBJ2-2 | TRBV11-2 | . | TGTGCCAGCAGCTTCACTCGAAGGGTGGACGGGGAGCTGTTTTTT | CASSFTRRVDGELFF
. | TRBJ2-3 | TRBV29-1 | many | TGCAGCGTTCATGGGGGCACAGATACGCAGTATTTT | CSVHGGTDTQYF
. | TRBJ1-2 | TRBV7-9 | few | TGTGCCAGCAACCCGACAGGACGTAACTATGGCTACACCTTC | CASNPTGRNYGYTF
. | TRBJ2-6 | TRBV10-2 | . | TGCGCCAGCAAAGTCTCTGGGGCCAACGTCCTGACTTTC | CASKVSGANVLTF
TRBD1 | TRBJ1-1 | TRBV7-8 | . | TGTGCCAGCAGCTCGGCAGGGGGCACTGAAGCTTTCTTT | CASSSAGGTEAFF
TRBD2 | TRBJ2-5 | TRBV29-1 | . | TGCAGCGTTGACCCAGGACTAGCGGTTGAGACCCAGTACTTC | CSVDPGLAVETQYF
TRBD2 | TRBJ2-5 | TRBV29-1 | . | TGCAGCGTTGAAGCCTGGGGACTAGCAGGGTACCCCCAAGAGACCCAGTACTTC | CSVEAWGLAGYPQETQYF
. | TRBJ1-1 | TRBV20-1 | few | TGCAGTGCTAGACTGCGGCCCACTGAAGCTTTCTTT | CSARLRPTEAFF
. | TRBJ2-7 | TRBV9 | few | TGTGCCAGCAGCGTAGGTGTAGGGAAACCCTACGAGCAGTACTTC | CASSVGVGKPYEQYF
TRBD1 | TRBJ1-2 | TRBV4-3 | many | TGCGCCAGCAGCCAAGGAGGGGGCCTCTATGGCTACACCTTC | CASSQGGGLYGYTF
. | TRBJ1-1 | TRBV6-2/TRBV6-3 | few | TGTGCCAGCTCCGATTTCCTGAACACTGAAGCTTTCTTT | CASSDFLNTEAFF
TRBD2 | TRBJ2-1 | TRBV15 | few | TGTGCCACCAGCCGGGGGGTTGAGCAGTTCTTC | CATSRGVEQFF
TRBD1 | TRBJ2-2 | TRBV6-2/TRBV6-3 | . | TGTGCCAGCAGTTTTTATCTGGGACAGTTTGACACCGGGGAGCTGTTTTTT | CASSFYLGQFDTGELFF
. | TRBJ1-1 | TRBV7-2 | . | TGTGCCAGCAGCTTTATCGCGAGGGGAGAGGCTTTCTTT | CASSFIARGEAFF
TRBD2 | TRBJ2-3 | TRBV7-2 | . | TGTGCCAGCAGCCCGCGGGAGCGGGGGAGCACAGATACGCAGTATTTT | CASSPRERGSTDTQYF
. | TRBJ2-7 | TRBV4-1 | many | TGCGCCAGCAGCCTTACCGACAGTTACGAGCAGTACTTC | CASSLTDSYEQYF
. | TRBJ1-2 | TRBV5-1 | few | TGCGCCAGCAGCTTCGCTGACGTGGGCTACACCTTC | CASSFADVGYTF
. | TRBJ1-1 | TRBV19 | . | TGTGCCAGTAGTATTACAGGGATGAACACTGAAGCTTTCTTT | CASSITGMNTEAFF
. | TRBJ2-3 | TRBV5-1 | . | TGCGCCAGCAGCTTGACCAGGGGCGAGGCAGATACGCAGTATTTT | CASSLTRGEADTQYF
TRBD1 | TRBJ1-4 | TRBV12-3/TRBV12-4 | . | TGTGCCAGCAGTATCCAGGGGGGTAATGAAAAACTGTTTTTT | CASSIQGGNEKLFF
. | TRBJ2-3 | TRBV7-2 | . | TGTGCCAGCAGCCCGACCCCGGGGACGCAGTATTTT | CASSPTPGTQYF
TRBD1 | TRBJ2-3 | TRBV18 | . | TGTGCCAGCTCACCACTCGAGGGGGCTGGAGATACGCAGTATTTT | CASSPLEGAGDTQYF